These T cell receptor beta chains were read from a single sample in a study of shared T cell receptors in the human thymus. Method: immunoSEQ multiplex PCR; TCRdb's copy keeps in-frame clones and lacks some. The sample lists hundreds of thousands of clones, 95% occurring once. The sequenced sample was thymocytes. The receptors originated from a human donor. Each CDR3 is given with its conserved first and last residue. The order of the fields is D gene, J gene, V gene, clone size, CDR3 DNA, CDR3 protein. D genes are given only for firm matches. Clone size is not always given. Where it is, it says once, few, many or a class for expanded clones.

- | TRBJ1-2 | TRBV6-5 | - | TGTGCCAGCAGTTACGCACCGGGCCGGCGGGGTGGCTACACCTTC | CASSYAPGRRGGYTF
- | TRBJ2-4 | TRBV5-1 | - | TGCGCCAGCAGCCCACACTTCCGCGACAGGGCCAAAAACATTCAGTACTTC | CASSPHFRDRAKNIQYF
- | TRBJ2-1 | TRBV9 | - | TGTGCCAGCAGTCGTGGGAGGAATGAGCAGTTCTTC | CASSRGRNEQFF
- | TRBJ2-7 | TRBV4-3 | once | TGCGCCAGCAGCCAAGACTTCTTCACCTACGAGCAGTACTTC | CASSQDFFTYEQYF
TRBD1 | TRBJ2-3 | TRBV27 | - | TGTGCCAGCAGTTTCGGACAGGCTAGCACAGATACGCAGTATTTT | CASSFGQASTDTQYF
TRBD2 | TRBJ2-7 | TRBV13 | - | TGTGCCAGCAGCTTAGATGGCGGGAGAGGGGAGCAGTACTTC | CASSLDGGRGEQYF
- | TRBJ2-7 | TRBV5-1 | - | TGCGCCAGCAGCTTGATAGATCGAGACGGGCCTCAAGAGCAGTACTTC | CASSLIDRDGPQEQYF
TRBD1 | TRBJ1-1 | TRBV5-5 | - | TGTGCCAGCACCCCCAGACAGGGGAACACTGAAGCTTTCTTT | CASTPRQGNTEAFF
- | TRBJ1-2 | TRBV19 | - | TGTGCCAGTAGTATCGGGGCCGGCTATGGCTACACCTTC | CASSIGAGYGYTF
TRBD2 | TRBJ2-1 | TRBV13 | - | TGTGCCAGCAGCTTAGAGACTAGCGGAGCGAACAATGAGCAGTTCTTC | CASSLETSGANNEQFF
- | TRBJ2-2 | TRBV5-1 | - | TGCGCCAGCAGCTCCAGCAGGGTCGCGAACACCGGGGAGCTGTTTTTT | CASSSSRVANTGELFF
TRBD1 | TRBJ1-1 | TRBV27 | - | TGTGCCAGCAGCAACAGGGGAAGGCCTGAAGCTTTCTTT | CASSNRGRPEAFF
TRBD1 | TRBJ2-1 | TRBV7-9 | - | TGTGCCAGCAGCTACCCAGGGGGCTCCTACAATGAGCAGTTCTTC | CASSYPGGSYNEQFF
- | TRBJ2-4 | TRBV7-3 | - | TGTGCCAGCAGCTTAAGAGGGGCGACGCCCGGACAGGCGGGATCGGCCGAAAACATTCAGTACTTC | CASSLRGATPGQAGSAENIQYF
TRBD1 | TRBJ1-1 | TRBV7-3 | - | TGTGCCAGCAGCTTATACGGGACAGGGGGCGACATGAACACTGAAGCTTTCTTT | CASSLYGTGGDMNTEAFF
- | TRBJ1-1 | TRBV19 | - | TGTGCCAGTAGTATTGTGGGGGGCGCAACTGAAGCTTTCTTT | CASSIVGGATEAFF
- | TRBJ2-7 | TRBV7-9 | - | TGTGCCAGCAGCTCAGGGGGGGTAAGGTACGAGCAGTACTTC | CASSSGGVRYEQYF
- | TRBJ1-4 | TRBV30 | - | TGTGCCTGGAGTGGTGTAGGGCAGGGCGATAATGAAAAACTGTTTTTT | CAWSGVGQGDNEKLFF
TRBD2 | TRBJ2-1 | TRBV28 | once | TGTGCCAGCAGACCTAGCGGTCTCTCCTACAATGAGCAGTTCTTC | CASRPSGLSYNEQFF
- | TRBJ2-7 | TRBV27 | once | TGTGCCAGCAGTCCCCCCGAGGGTCGTTGCGAGCAGTACTTC | CASSPPEGRCEQYF
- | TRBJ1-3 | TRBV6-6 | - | TGTGCCAGCAGTTACATGCCAGGCCTAGATGGGGACACCATATATTTT | CASSYMPGLDGDTIYF
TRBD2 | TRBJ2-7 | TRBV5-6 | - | TGTGCCAGCAGCTCTAGCGGGACCGGCTACGAGCAGTACTTC | CASSSSGTGYEQYF
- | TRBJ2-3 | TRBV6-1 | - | TGTGCCAGCAGGTTTGGGAGGGGGACAGATACGCAGTATTTT | CASRFGRGTDTQYF
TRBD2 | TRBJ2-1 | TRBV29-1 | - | TGCAGCGTTGAAGATCCCCCCATAGCGGGAGGGCCCGATGAGCAGTTCTTC | CSVEDPPIAGGPDEQFF
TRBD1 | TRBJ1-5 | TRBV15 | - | TGTGCCTCCAGGGGGCCGGGAAGCAATCAGCCCCAGCATTTT | CASRGPGSNQPQHF
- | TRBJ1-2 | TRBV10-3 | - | TGTGCCATCACGCGGGGGCATAACTATGGCTACACCTTC | CAITRGHNYGYTF
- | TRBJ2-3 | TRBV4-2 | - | TGTGCCAGCAGCCAAGGGGGACGCACAGATACGCAGTATTTT | CASSQGGRTDTQYF
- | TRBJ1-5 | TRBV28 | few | TGTGCCAGCAGTCCGCTACGAAGGGTGGGGAGCAATCAGCCCCAGCATTTT | CASSPLRRVGSNQPQHF
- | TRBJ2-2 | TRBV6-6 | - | TGTGCCAGCAGTACGCACACCGGGGAGCTGTTTTTT | CASSTHTGELFF
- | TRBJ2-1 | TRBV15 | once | TGTGCCACCAGCAGCCTTTCAGTGCGGCCCCTCCCCTACAATGAGCAGTTCTTC | CATSSLSVRPLPYNEQFF
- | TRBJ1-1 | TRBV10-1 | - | TGCGCCAGCAGGATGACAGGAATGAACACTGAAGCTTTCTTT | CASRMTGMNTEAFF
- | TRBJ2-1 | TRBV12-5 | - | TGTGCTAGTGGTCTGGAGGGAGAGCAGTTCTTC | CASGLEGEQFF
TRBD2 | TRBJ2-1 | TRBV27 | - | TGTGCCAGCAGTTTAGGGCGGGAGTACTATGAGCAGTTCTTC | CASSLGREYYEQFF
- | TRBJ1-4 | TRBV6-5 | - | TGTGCCAGCAGTGCCTCTGACGCTAATGAAAAACTGTTTTTT | CASSASDANEKLFF
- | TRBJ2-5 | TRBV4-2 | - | TGTGCCAGCAGCCACTTCCTGGACGTGGAGGGGGAGACCCAGTACTTC | CASSHFLDVEGETQYF
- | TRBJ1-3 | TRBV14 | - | TGTGCCAGCGGAGAAAACACCATATATTTT | CASGENTIYF
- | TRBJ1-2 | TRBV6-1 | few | TGTGCCAGCAGTGAACCCACCCCCCTCAACTATGGCTACACCTTC | CASSEPTPLNYGYTF
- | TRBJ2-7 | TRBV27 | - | TGTGCCAGCAGTTTATCCGGCGGGCCCCCCTCCTACGAGCAGTACTTC | CASSLSGGPPSYEQYF
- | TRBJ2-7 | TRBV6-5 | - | TGTGCTGCGAGCAGCCGGGGTGACGAGCAGTACTTC | CAASSRGDEQYF
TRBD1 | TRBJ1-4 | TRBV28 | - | TGTGCCAGCAGTCCCCGACAGGGAGGGAATGAAAAACTGTTTTTT | CASSPRQGGNEKLFF
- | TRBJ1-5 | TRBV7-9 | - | TGTGCCAGCAGCTTCCAGCTGGACGCCTATAGCAATCAGCCCCAGCATTTT | CASSFQLDAYSNQPQHF
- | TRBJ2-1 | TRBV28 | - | TGTGCCAGCACCCCCGAGGGGGTCAAGAGGGGCCCCTCCTACAATGAGCAGTTCTTC | CASTPEGVKRGPSYNEQFF
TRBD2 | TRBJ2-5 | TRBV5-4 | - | TGTGCCAGCAGCCCCCAGCGGGAGGTTGGCGAGACCCAGTACTTC | CASSPQREVGETQYF